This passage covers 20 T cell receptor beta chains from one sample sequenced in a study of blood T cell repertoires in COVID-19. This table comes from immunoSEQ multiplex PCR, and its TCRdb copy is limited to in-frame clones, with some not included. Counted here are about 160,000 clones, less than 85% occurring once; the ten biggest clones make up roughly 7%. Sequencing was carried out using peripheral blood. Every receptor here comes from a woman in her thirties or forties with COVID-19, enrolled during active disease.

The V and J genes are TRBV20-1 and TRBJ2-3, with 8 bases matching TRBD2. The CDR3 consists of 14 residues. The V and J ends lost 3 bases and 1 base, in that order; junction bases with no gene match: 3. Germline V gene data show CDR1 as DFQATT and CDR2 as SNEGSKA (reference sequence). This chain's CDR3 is CSASRLARTDTQYF. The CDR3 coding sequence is TGCAGTGCTAGTCGACTAGCGCGCACAGATACGCAGTATTTT.

The CDR3 sequence is CASSLARSGNTIYF. The CDR3, as DNA: TGTGCCAGCAGCTTAGCGAGGTCTGGAAACACCATATATTTT. V usage is TRBV11-2 and J usage is TRBJ1-3; D is unclear. V shed 1 base and J shed 1 base, with 5 bases lying between them. This CDR3 spans 14 amino acids. CDR1 and CDR2 from the germline V gene are SGHAT and FQNNGV.

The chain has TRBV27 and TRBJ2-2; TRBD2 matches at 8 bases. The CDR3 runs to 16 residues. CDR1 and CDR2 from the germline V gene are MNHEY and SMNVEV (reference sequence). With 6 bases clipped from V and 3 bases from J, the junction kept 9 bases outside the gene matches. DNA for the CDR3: TGTGCCAGCAGAGTCCCCGGGACTAGACACACCGGGGAGCTGTTTTTT. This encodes CASRVPGTRHTGELFF.

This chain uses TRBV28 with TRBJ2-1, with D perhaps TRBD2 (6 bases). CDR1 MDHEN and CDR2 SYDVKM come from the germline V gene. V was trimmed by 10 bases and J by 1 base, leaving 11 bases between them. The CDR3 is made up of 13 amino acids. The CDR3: CATQEGSYNEQFF. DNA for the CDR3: TGTGCCACTCAGGAGGGATCCTACAATGAGCAGTTCTTC.

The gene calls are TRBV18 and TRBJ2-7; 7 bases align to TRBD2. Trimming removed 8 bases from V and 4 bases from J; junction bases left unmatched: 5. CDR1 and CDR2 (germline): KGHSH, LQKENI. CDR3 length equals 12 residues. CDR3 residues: CASTSEDYEQYF. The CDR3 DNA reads TGTGCCAGCACTAGCGAAGATTACGAGCAGTACTTC.

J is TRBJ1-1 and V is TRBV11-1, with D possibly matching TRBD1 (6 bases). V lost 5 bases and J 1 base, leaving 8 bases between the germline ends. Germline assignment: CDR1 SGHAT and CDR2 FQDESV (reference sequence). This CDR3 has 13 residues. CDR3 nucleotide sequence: TGTGCCAGCAGCCGGGGACAGAACACTGAAGCTTTCTTT. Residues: CASSRGQNTEAFF.

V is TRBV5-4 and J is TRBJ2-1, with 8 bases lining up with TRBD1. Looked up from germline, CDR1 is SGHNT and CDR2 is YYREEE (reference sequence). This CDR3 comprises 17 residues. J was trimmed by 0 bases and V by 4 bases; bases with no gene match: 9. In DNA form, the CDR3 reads TGTGCCAGCAGCGGAACCCAGGGGGCCATCTCCTACAATGAGCAGTTCTTC. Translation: CASSGTQGAISYNEQFF.

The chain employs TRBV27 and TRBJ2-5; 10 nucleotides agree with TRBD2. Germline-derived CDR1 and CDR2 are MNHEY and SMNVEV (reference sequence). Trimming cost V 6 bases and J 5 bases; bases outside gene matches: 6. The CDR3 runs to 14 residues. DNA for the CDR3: TGTGCCAGCAGACGGGGACTAGCGACGGAGACCCAGTACTTC. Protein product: CASRRGLATETQYF.

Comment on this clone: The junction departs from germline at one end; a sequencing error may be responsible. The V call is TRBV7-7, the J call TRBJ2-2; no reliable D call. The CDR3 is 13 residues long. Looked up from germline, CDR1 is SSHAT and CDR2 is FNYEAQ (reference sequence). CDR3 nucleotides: TGTGCTAGCAGCTTAGATCGCACCGGGGAGCTGTTTTTT. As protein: CASSLDRTGELFF. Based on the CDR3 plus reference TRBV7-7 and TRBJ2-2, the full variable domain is GAGVSQSPRYKVTKRGQDVTLRCDPISSHATLYWYQQALGQGPEFLTYFNYEAQPDKSGLPSDRFSAERPEGSISTLTIQRTEQRDSAMYRCASSLDRTGELFFGEGSRLTVL.

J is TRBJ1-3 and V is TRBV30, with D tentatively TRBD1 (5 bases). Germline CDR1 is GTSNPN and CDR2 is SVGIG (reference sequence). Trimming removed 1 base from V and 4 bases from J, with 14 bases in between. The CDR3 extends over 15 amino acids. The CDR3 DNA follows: TGTGCCTGGAGTGGCGGGACTACCGCAGGAAACACCATATATTTT. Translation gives CAWSGGTTAGNTIYF.

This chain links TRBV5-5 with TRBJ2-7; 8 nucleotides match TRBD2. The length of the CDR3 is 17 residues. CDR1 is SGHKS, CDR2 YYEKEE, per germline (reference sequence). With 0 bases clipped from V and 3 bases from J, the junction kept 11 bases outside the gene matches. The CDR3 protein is CASSLGFTELAGYEQYF. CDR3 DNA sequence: TGTGCCAGCAGCTTGGGATTCACGGAGCTAGCGGGCTACGAGCAGTACTTC.

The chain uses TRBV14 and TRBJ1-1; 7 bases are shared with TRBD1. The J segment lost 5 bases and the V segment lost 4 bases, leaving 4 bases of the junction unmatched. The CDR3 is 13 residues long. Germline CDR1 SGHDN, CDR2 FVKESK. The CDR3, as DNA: TGTGCCAGCAGCCGAGACAGGGTAACTGAAGCTTTCTTT. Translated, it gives CASSRDRVTEAFF.

CDR3 bases: TGTGCCAGCAGCTTACGGACAGGGGGGGACAATGAGCAGTTCTTC. This codes for CASSLRTGGDNEQFF. The chain has TRBV7-2 and TRBJ2-1, with 10 nucleotides matching TRBD1. The junction had 3 bases not matched to a gene; V was cut back by 2 bases and J by 5 bases. CDR1 and CDR2 from the germline V gene are SGHTA and FQGNSA. The CDR3 contains 15 residues.

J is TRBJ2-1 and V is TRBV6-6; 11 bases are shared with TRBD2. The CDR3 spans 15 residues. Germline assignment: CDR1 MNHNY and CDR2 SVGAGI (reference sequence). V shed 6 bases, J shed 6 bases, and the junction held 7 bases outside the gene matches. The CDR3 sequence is CASRRPGLAVNEQFF. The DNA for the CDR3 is TGTGCCAGCAGGCGGCCGGGACTAGCGGTCAATGAGCAGTTCTTC.

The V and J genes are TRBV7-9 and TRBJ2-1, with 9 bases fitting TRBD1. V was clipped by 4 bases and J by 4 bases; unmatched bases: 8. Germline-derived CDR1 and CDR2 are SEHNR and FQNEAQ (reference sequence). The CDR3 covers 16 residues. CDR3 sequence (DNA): TGTGCCAGCAGCTCGATGGGACAGGGAGGGTACAATGAGCAGTTCTTC. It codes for CASSSMGQGGYNEQFF.

The CDR3 loop reads CASSRTTGQVNTEAFF. In DNA form, the CDR3 reads TGTGCCAGTAGTAGGACCACGGGACAGGTGAACACTGAAGCTTTCTTT. The chain joins TRBV19 to TRBJ1-1, with 8 bases that match TRBD1. The CDR3 spans 16 residues. With 4 bases clipped from V and 0 bases from J, the junction kept 7 bases outside the gene matches. Looked up from germline, CDR1 is LNHDA and CDR2 is SQIVND (reference sequence). The variable domain in full, completed from reference TRBV19 and TRBJ1-1, reads DGGITQSPKYLFRKEGQNVTLSCEQNLNHDAMYWYRQDPGQGLRLIYYSQIVNDFQKGDIAEGYSVSREKKESFPLTVTSAQKNPTAFYLCASSRTTGQVNTEAFFGQGTRLTVV.

CDR3 nucleotides: TGTGCCAGCAGCCACCTAGCGGGAGATACAGATACGCAGTATTTT. Translated, it gives CASSHLAGDTDTQYF. V and J are TRBV28 and TRBJ2-3; TRBD2 aligns across 10 bases. This CDR3 comprises 15 residues. The V gene end was trimmed by 6 bases and the J gene end by 3 bases; junction bases not matched to a gene: 6. The germline V gene has CDR1 MDHEN and CDR2 SYDVKM.

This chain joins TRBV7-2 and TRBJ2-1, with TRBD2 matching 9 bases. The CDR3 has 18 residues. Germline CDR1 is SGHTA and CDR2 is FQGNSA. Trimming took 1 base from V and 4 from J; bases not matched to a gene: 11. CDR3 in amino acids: CASSLDSTSGGLYNEQFF. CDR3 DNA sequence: TGTGCCAGCAGCTTAGATTCGACTAGCGGAGGTCTTTACAATGAGCAGTTCTTC.

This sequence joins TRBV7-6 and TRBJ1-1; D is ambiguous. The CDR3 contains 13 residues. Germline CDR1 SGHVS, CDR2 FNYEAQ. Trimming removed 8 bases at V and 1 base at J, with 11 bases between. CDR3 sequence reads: CASASEENTEAFF. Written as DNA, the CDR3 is TGTGCCAGCGCCTCAGAAGAGAACACTGAAGCTTTCTTT.

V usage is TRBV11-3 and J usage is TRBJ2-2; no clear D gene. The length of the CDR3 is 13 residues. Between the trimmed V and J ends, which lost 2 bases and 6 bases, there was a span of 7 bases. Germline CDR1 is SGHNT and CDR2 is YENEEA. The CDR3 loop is CASSLPPSGELFF. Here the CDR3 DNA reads TGTGCCAGCAGCTTACCCCCGTCCGGGGAGCTGTTTTTT.